This TCR beta chain comes out of a study of blood T cell repertoires in COVID-19. Across the study: In each case, the material was cDNA or gDNA derived from T cells, B-cell-depleted T cells, or PBMCs.

The CDR3 totals 14 residues. Trimming removed 4 bases at V and 8 bases at J, with 14 bases between. Germline assignment: CDR1 SEHNR and CDR2 FQNEAQ (reference sequence). Per the authors' pipeline: Quantification of nucleated cells was approximated via reference gene primer amplification. The table came from immunoSEQ multiplex PCR; TCRdb's copy has only in-frame clones and leaves some out. V and J calls and clone size follow that table, whereas D and trimming were derived from the DNA. Of tens of thousands of clones detected, approximately 86% appear once; the ten largest clones hold more than 14%. The source of this sequence is a male donor with acute or convalescent COVID-19. The source material was peripheral blood. V usage is TRBV7-9 and J usage is TRBJ1-4, with D possibly matching TRBD1 (5 bases). The CDR3 DNA reads as TGTGCCAGCAGCTCCGACAATAGGGGCGAAAAACTGTTTTTT. Amino acids: CASSSDNRGEKLFF. The whole variable domain, filled in from reference TRBV7-9 and TRBJ1-4, reads DTGVSQNPRHKITKRGQNVTFRCDPISEHNRLYWYRQTLGQGPEFLTYFQNEAQLEKSRLLSDRFSAERPKGSFSTLEIQRTEQGDSAMYLCASSSDNRGEKLFFGSGTQLSVL.